The 20 T cell receptor beta chains below come from one sample, sequenced in a study of blood T cell repertoires in COVID-19. Method: immunoSEQ multiplex PCR; TCRdb's copy keeps in-frame clones and lacks some. The sample carries 250,000 or so clones, around four fifths recorded once. The specimen sequenced was peripheral blood. The receptors here all came from a man aged 45-65 years with acute or convalescent COVID-19.

This clone was observed at least ten times. CDR3 sequence: CASAFPQAYEQYF. The CDR3 region has the DNA TGTGCCAGCGCCTTCCCGCAGGCCTACGAGCAGTACTTC. The chain couples TRBV28 to TRBJ2-7; D unclear. Germline V gene data show CDR1 as MDHEN and CDR2 as SYDVKM. Trimming took off 8 bases at V and 2 bases at J, with 13 bases between the two ends. The CDR3 runs 13 residues.

The chain uses TRBV18 and TRBJ2-2; 7 bases are a match to TRBD2. With 2 bases clipped from V and 0 bases from J, the junction kept 3 bases outside the gene matches. The CDR3 has 16 residues. CDR1 and CDR2 (germline): KGHSH, LQKENI. This chain's CDR3 is CASSPFSGTNTGELFF. In DNA, the CDR3 is TGTGCCAGCTCACCATTCAGCGGGACGAACACCGGGGAGCTGTTTTTT.

This clone was picked up a small number of times. The chain couples TRBV7-2 to TRBJ2-3, with 11 bases lining up with TRBD1. This CDR3 has 16 amino acids. V was clipped by 0 bases and J by 3 bases; unmatched bases: 2. Germline assignment: CDR1 SGHTA and CDR2 FQGNSA. The CDR3: CASSLAGTGGTDTQYF. CDR3 nucleotide sequence: TGTGCCAGCAGCTTAGCCGGGACAGGGGGGACAGATACGCAGTATTTT.

The chain combines TRBV5-1 with TRBJ2-5; 7 bases line up with TRBD1. J gave up 0 bases and V 3 bases, and 2 bases lay outside the gene matches. CDR1 is SGHRS and CDR2 is YFSETQ in the germline V gene. This CDR3 spans 14 amino acids. In DNA, the CDR3 is TGCGCCAGCAGCTATACAGGGGACCAAGAGACCCAGTACTTC. Translation gives CASSYTGDQETQYF.

This chain links TRBV6-1 with TRBJ1-2, with TRBD1 matching 9 bases. Germline lookup yields CDR1 MNHNS and CDR2 SASEGT. V trimming: 8 bases; J trimming: 4 bases; junction bases outside the gene matches: 11. The CDR3 has 15 residues. CDR3 in DNA: TGTGCCAGCGGCACCGGGACAGGGTTTCGCTATGGCTACACCTTC. Its protein product is CASGTGTGFRYGYTF.

The V gene is TRBV5-1, the J gene TRBJ1-3, with a tentative D call TRBD1 (5 bases). This CDR3 is 13 amino acids long. Germline V gives CDR1 SGHRS, CDR2 YFSETQ. V lost 2 bases and J lost 8, with 11 bases in between. CDR3 in amino acids: CASSLEGADTIYF. The CDR3 DNA reads as TGCGCCAGCAGCTTAGAAGGGGCGGACACCATATATTTT. The complete variable domain, with remaining parts taken from reference TRBV5-1 and TRBJ1-3, reads KAGVTQTPRYLIKTRGQQVTLSCSPISGHRSVSWYQQTPGQGLQFLFEYFSETQRNKGNFPGRFSGRQFSNSRSEMNVSTLELGDSALYLCASSLEGADTIYFGEGSWLTVV.

This chain links TRBV11-3 with TRBJ2-5, with 8 bases that match TRBD1. Trimming removed 4 bases from V and 5 bases from J; junction bases left unmatched: 3. The CDR3 has 13 residues. CDR1 is SGHNT and CDR2 is YENEEA in the germline V gene. The CDR3 sequence is CASSSQGAETQYF. The CDR3 bases are TGTGCCAGCAGCTCTCAGGGGGCGGAGACCCAGTACTTC.

CDR3 region: CASSYVDRGGGYTF. The CDR3 DNA is TGTGCCAGCAGTTACGTGGACAGGGGTGGAGGCTACACCTTC. V gene TRBV6-5 combines with J gene TRBJ1-2; 9 bases are a match to TRBD1. With V trimmed by 2 bases and J by 8 bases, 6 bases remained unmatched. The CDR3 consists of 14 residues. Germline V gene lookup returns CDR1 MNHEY and CDR2 SVGAGI.

The CDR3, as DNA: TGTGCCAGCTCTCAAGACAAACAAGAGACCCAGTACTTC. Translated: CASSQDKQETQYF. The rearrangement joins TRBV18 to TRBJ2-5; unclear D gene. The CDR3 is 13 amino acids. V was cut by 6 bases and J by 2 bases, with 10 bases left in between. The germline V gene has CDR1 KGHSH and CDR2 LQKENI.

This clone was observed a single time. The rearrangement links TRBV6-5 to TRBJ1-6; possibly TRBD1 for D (6 bases). Germline CDR1 reads MNHEY; CDR2 reads SVGAGI. CDR3 length: 16 amino acids. With 0 bases removed from V and 9 bases from J, the gap between germline ends came to 15 bases. CDR3 nucleotide sequence: TGTGCCAGCAGTTACTCGATAGGGGGGGAAGGTTCACCCCTCCACTTT. It codes for CASSYSIGGEGSPLHF.

The DNA of the CDR3 is TGCGCCAGCAGCCAAGAGTCGGCAGGGATGAAGCAGTACTTC. Amino acids: CASSQESAGMKQYF. The chain uses TRBV4-1 and TRBJ2-7, with D perhaps matching TRBD1 (5 bases). Germline V gives CDR1 MGHRA, CDR2 YSYEKL. V was cut by 0 bases and J by 8 bases, with 14 bases left in between. This CDR3 is built from 14 residues.

A few counts support this clone. This rearrangement joins TRBV4-1 to TRBJ1-2; D is undetermined. In germline, CDR1 is MGHRA, CDR2 YSYEKL. This CDR3 has 13 residues. Trimming took 0 bases from V and 2 from J, leaving 4 bases between them. CDR3 DNA sequence: TGCGCCAGCAGCCAAGATTTAAACTATGGCTACACCTTC. Encoded protein: CASSQDLNYGYTF.

This clone was recorded a few times. The V and J genes are TRBV16 and TRBJ1-5, with D unclear. Trimming removed 4 bases from V and 0 bases from J, with 10 bases in between. Per germline, CDR1 KGHSY and CDR2 FQNENV. The CDR3 is made up of 15 amino acids. This CDR3 is CASSLRGYSNQPQHF. In nucleotides, the CDR3 is TGTGCCAGCAGCCTCCGGGGTTATAGCAATCAGCCCCAGCATTTT.

This clone was recorded once. This chain joins TRBV7-3 and TRBJ2-1; perhaps TRBD1 as D (6 bases). V was clipped by 2 bases and J by 6 bases, with 11 bases between them. CDR1 and CDR2 (germline): SGHTA, FQGTGA. The CDR3 is 14 amino acids. CDR3 in amino acids: CASSLLAGVNEQFF. The CDR3 nucleotides are TGTGCCAGCAGCTTATTGGCAGGGGTCAATGAGCAGTTCTTC.

The gene calls are TRBV6-5 and TRBJ1-1, with 7 nucleotides matching TRBD1. The V gene's germline CDR1 is MNHEY and CDR2 SVGAGI. V lost 5 bases and J lost 5; bases outside the gene matches: 5. The CDR3 contains 13 residues. CDR3 residues: CASSNTGVTEAFF. The CDR3 DNA is TGTGCCAGCAGTAATACAGGGGTAACTGAAGCTTTCTTT.

The V gene is TRBV27, the J gene TRBJ2-5; TRBD1 might be the D (5 bases). V was cut by 3 bases and J by 2 bases, with 10 bases left in between. Germline-derived CDR1 and CDR2 are MNHEY and SMNVEV (reference sequence). There are 14 residues in the CDR3. The CDR3 sequence: CASSFLGVQETQYF. In nucleotides, the CDR3 is TGTGCCAGCAGTTTTTTAGGGGTTCAAGAGACCCAGTACTTC.

The chain uses TRBV29-1 and TRBJ1-2, with 9 positions matching TRBD1. The CDR3 contains 14 residues. V dropped 6 bases and J dropped 4; count of bases not matched to a gene: 9. Per the germline V gene, CDR1 is SQVTM and CDR2 is ANQGSEA. The CDR3 DNA sequence: TGCAGCGTCGACCCGGGACAGGGAATCTATGGCTACACCTTC. This sequence encodes CSVDPGQGIYGYTF.

V is TRBV28 and J is TRBJ1-5; possible D gene TRBD1, 5 bases. CDR3 length equals 18 residues. The germline V gene encodes CDR1 MDHEN and CDR2 SYDVKM. V lost 3 bases and J 0 bases, leaving 18 bases between the germline ends. The CDR3 DNA sequence: TGTGCCAGCAGTTTCAGCAGGGTTAGGATGTCTAGCAATCAGCCCCAGCATTTT. It codes for CASSFSRVRMSSNQPQHF.

The rearrangement uses TRBV6-5 and TRBJ1-1; D is perhaps TRBD1 (6 bases). CDR3 length: 13 residues. Trimming left V 7 bases short and J 4 bases short, with 13 bases between. CDR1 and CDR2 from the germline V gene are MNHEY and SVGAGI. The CDR3 protein is CASNKQGFTEAFF. The CDR3 bases are TGTGCCAGCAATAAACAGGGATTCACTGAAGCTTTCTTT.

This clone showed up many times. This sequence joins TRBV6-4 and TRBJ2-7, with 7 bases that match TRBD1. CDR1 MRHNA and CDR2 SNTAGT come from the germline V gene. This CDR3 comprises 15 residues. Trimming took 4 bases from V and 2 from J; bases not matched to a gene: 8. This chain's CDR3 is CASSGGTETTYEQYF. CDR3 bases: TGTGCCAGCAGTGGAGGGACAGAAACAACCTACGAGCAGTACTTC.